Below, 19 T cell receptor beta chains from the same sample are listed, as sequenced in a study of blood T cell repertoires in COVID-19. Here immunoSEQ multiplex PCR was the method, and the copy in TCRdb shows in-frame clones only, minus some. Altogether 200,000 to 250,000 clones are present, roughly 84% being singletons, with the ten largest covering 20%. Sequencing was performed on peripheral blood. The receptors were sampled from a man aged 30 to 39 with active or convalescent COVID-19.

The chain is built from TRBV28 and TRBJ1-6; maybe TRBD1 (5 bases). CDR1 and CDR2 from the germline V gene are MDHEN and SYDVKM. The V and J ends lost 4 bases and 8 bases respectively, with 9 bases between them. The CDR3 sequence is 13 residues long. Here the CDR3 reads CASSSDSYSPLHF. As DNA, the CDR3 is TGTGCCAGCAGTTCCGACAGTTATTCACCCCTCCACTTT.

The chain carries TRBV2 and TRBJ2-2; 9 positions agree with TRBD1. The CDR3 extends over 15 amino acids. Germline loops: CDR1 SNHLY, CDR2 FYNNEI. The V segment lost 6 bases and the J segment 2 bases; nucleotides outside the gene matches: 4. Written as DNA, the CDR3 is TGTGCCAGCAGGGAGGACAGGGGAAACACCGGGGAGCTGTTTTTT. It is translated as CASREDRGNTGELFF.

The CDR3 is CASSFSWGRQETQYF. In DNA, the CDR3 is TGTGCCAGCAGTTTTTCTTGGGGCCGACAAGAGACCCAGTACTTC. The chain is built from TRBV27 and TRBJ2-5; D is perhaps TRBD1 (5 bases). The CDR3 runs 15 residues. The V gene's germline CDR1 is MNHEY and CDR2 SMNVEV (reference sequence). Trimming took 3 bases from V and 2 from J, leaving 13 bases between them.

This chain links TRBV7-9 with TRBJ2-7, with 9 positions matching TRBD1. From germline, CDR1 is SEHNR and CDR2 FQNEAQ (reference sequence). This CDR3 has 16 residues. Trimming took 3 bases from V and 2 from J; bases not matched to a gene: 8. DNA for the CDR3: TGTGCCAGCAGCTTTCTAAGACAGGGGGGCACCTACGAGCAGTACTTC. This codes for CASSFLRQGGTYEQYF.

Points on this clone: The same CDR3 can be traced to other DNA sequences in this sample. The chain couples TRBV3-1 (or the pseudogene TRBV3-2) to TRBJ1-5; perhaps TRBD1 as D (6 bases). V lost 0 bases, J lost 7 bases, and 7 bases lay in between. The CDR3 loop spans 13 amino acids. Germline values: CDR1 LGHDT, CDR2 YNNKEL (reference sequence). CDR3 bases: TGTGCCAGCAGCCAAGACAGGGGACAGCCCCAGCATTTT. Translated, it gives CASSQDRGQPQHF.

This sequence joins TRBV11-2 and TRBJ1-6; 11 bases are a match to TRBD1. The CDR3 totals 16 residues. Trimming took 2 bases from V and 9 from J; bases not matched to a gene: 6. The germline gives CDR1 SGHAT, CDR2 FQNNGV. The CDR3 loop reads CASSLTGTGGSSPLHF. CDR3 bases: TGTGCCAGCAGCTTAACCGGGACAGGGGGGAGTTCACCCCTCCACTTT.

V and J are TRBV28 and TRBJ2-7, with 7 positions matching TRBD1. Germline V CDR1 and CDR2: MDHEN, SYDVKM. The CDR3 spans 14 residues. Trimming cost V 5 bases and J 2 bases; bases outside gene matches: 6. The CDR3 DNA sequence: TGTGCCAGCAGTGAACAGGGGCCGACCTACGAGCAGTACTTC. This translates into CASSEQGPTYEQYF.

The chain joins TRBV7-3 to TRBJ2-5; a weak D match, TRBD1 (5 bases). This CDR3 region has 16 residues. The V end was cut by 0 bases, the J end by 1 base, with 12 bases between. Looked up from germline, CDR1 is SGHTA and CDR2 is FQGTGA. CDR3 sequence: CASSLTGRRVQETQYF. As DNA, the CDR3 is TGTGCCAGCAGCTTAACGGGGCGACGAGTCCAAGAGACCCAGTACTTC.

V and J are TRBV4-1 and TRBJ2-7; D remains ambiguous. Germline V CDR1 and CDR2: MGHRA, YSYEKL. This CDR3 has 17 residues. V shed 1 base and J shed 2 bases, with 18 bases lying between them. In DNA form, the CDR3 reads TGCGCCAGCAGCCAAGCGACTTCGCCCACGCCGACCTACGAGCAGTACTTC. It specifies CASSQATSPTPTYEQYF.

This rearrangement joins TRBV15 to TRBJ2-5; possibly TRBD1 for D (5 bases). The CDR3 covers 15 residues. The germline V gene has CDR1 LNHNV and CDR2 YYDKDF (reference sequence). V was pared by 0 bases and J by 1 base, with 9 bases between. CDR3 loop: CATSRDPGLQETQYF. The CDR3 DNA is TGTGCCACCAGCAGAGACCCAGGGCTCCAAGAGACCCAGTACTTC.

The V gene is TRBV5-4, the J gene TRBJ2-3, with D possibly matching TRBD2 (6 bases). The germline V gene has CDR1 SGHNT and CDR2 YYREEE (reference sequence). The CDR3 spans 15 residues. Trimming cost V 4 bases and J 3 bases, with 15 bases left between them. CDR3 DNA: TGTGCCAGCAGCCAACCGGGACTTCTAACAGATACGCAGTATTTT. It codes for CASSQPGLLTDTQYF. Full variable domain (missing parts from reference TRBV5-4 and TRBJ2-3): ETGVTQSPTHLIKTRGQQVTLRCSSQSGHNTVSWYQQALGQGPQFIFQYYREEENGRGNFPPRFSGLQFPNYSSELNVNALELDDSALYLCASSQPGLLTDTQYFGPGTRLTVL.

The chain carries TRBV4-2 and TRBJ1-4, with 7 nucleotides matching TRBD1. This CDR3 region has 14 residues. The junction had 1 base not matched to a gene; V was cut back by 4 bases and J by 2 bases. CDR1 LGHNA and CDR2 YNFKEQ come from the germline V gene. In DNA form, the CDR3 reads TGTGCCAGCAGCCTGACAGGGACTAATGAAAAACTGTTTTTT. Residues: CASSLTGTNEKLFF.

This clone was picked up one time. The chain joins TRBV24-1 to TRBJ2-7; 9 bases are a match to TRBD1. V shed 9 bases, J shed 5 bases, and the junction held 7 bases outside the gene matches. CDR1 and CDR2 from the germline V gene are KGHDR and SFDVKD. The CDR3 is made up of 13 amino acids. CDR3 bases: TGTGCCACCGGGGGACAGGGAGTCGACGAGCAGTACTTC. Residues: CATGGQGVDEQYF.

The V gene is TRBV7-5, the J gene TRBJ2-3; TRBD2 reflects the table's D call only, with no check against the DNA. TRBV7-5 is described as a pseudogene. This CDR3 spans 19 amino acids. For the CDR3, the DNA is TGTGTCAGAAGCCTCATACTCCCGGGGACTAGCGGTAGCACAGATACGCAGTATTTT. It translates to CVRSLILPGTSGSTDTQYF.

The V call is TRBV4-2, the J call TRBJ2-1, with D tentatively TRBD2 (7 bases). V lost 1 base to trimming and J lost 2 bases, with 12 bases between them. The CDR3 runs 16 residues. Germline loops: CDR1 LGHNA, CDR2 YNFKEQ. The CDR3: CASSQGDGGPYNEQFF. Here the CDR3 DNA reads TGTGCCAGCAGCCAAGGAGACGGGGGGCCCTACAATGAGCAGTTCTTC.

The chain combines TRBV7-2 with TRBJ1-1; D possibly corresponds to TRBD1 (6 bases). Trimming left V 3 bases short and J 10 bases short, with 15 bases between. The CDR3 is made up of 13 amino acids. Germline CDR1 SGHTA, CDR2 FQGNSA. The CDR3 DNA reads as TGTGCCAGCAGCTTTTCACAGGGAGGGGGAGCTTTCTTT. Encoded protein: CASSFSQGGGAFF.

The chain uses TRBV28 and TRBJ1-2; 8 nucleotides agree with TRBD1. This CDR3 spans 11 amino acids. CDR1 is MDHEN and CDR2 is SYDVKM in the germline V gene. With V trimmed by 11 bases and J by 5 bases, 4 bases remained unmatched. CDR3 sequence (DNA): TGTGCCGAACAGGGGGAATATGGCTACACCTTC. This codes for CAEQGEYGYTF.

The V gene is TRBV28, the J gene TRBJ1-5; TRBD1 matches at 7 bases. J lost 4 bases, V lost 8 bases, and 8 bases had no gene match. Germline lookup yields CDR1 MDHEN and CDR2 SYDVKM. This CDR3 region has 14 residues. The CDR3 loop reads CASRTTGKNQPQHF. The CDR3 DNA reads as TGTGCCAGCCGCACGACAGGGAAGAATCAGCCCCAGCATTTT.

This chain joins TRBV30 and TRBJ2-2; 13 bases map to TRBD2. This CDR3 has 15 amino acids. Germline V CDR1 and CDR2: GTSNPN, SVGIG (reference sequence). With V trimmed by 1 base and J by 9 bases, 5 bases remained unmatched. The CDR3 sequence: CAWSARLAGGRELFF. The CDR3 nucleotides read TGTGCCTGGAGTGCCCGACTAGCGGGGGGTAGGGAGCTGTTTTTT.